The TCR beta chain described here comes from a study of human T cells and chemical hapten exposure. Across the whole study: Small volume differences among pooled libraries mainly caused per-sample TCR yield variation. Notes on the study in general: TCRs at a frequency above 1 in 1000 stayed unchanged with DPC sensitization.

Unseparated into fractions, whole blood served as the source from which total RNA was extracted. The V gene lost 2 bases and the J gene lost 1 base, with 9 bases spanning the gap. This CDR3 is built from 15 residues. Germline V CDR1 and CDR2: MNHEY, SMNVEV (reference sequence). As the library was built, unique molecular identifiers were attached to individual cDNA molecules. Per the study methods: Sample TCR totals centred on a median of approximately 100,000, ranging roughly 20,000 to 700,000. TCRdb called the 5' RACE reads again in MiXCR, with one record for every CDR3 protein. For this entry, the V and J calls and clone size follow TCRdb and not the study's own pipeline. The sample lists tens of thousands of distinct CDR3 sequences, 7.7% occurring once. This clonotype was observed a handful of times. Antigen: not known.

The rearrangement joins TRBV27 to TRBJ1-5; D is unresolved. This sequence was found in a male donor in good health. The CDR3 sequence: CASSLTRGSNQPQHF. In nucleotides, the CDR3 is TGTGCCAGCAGTTTAACGCGCGGGAGCAATCAGCCCCAGCATTTT.